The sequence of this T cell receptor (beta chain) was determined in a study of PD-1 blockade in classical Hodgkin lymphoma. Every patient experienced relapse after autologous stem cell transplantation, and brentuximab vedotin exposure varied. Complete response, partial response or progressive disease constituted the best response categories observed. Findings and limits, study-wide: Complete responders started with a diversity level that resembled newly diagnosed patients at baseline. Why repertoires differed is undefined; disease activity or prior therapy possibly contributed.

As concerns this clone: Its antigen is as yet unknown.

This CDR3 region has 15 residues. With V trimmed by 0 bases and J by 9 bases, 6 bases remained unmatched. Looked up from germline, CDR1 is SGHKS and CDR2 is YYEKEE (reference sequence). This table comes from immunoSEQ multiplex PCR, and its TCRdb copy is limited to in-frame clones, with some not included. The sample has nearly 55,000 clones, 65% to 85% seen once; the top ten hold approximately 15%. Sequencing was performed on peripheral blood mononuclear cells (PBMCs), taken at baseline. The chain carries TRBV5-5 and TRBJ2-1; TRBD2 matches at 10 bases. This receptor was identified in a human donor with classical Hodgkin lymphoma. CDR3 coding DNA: TGTGCCAGCAGCTTGGCCGGGACTAGCGTCGGTGAGCAGTTCTTC. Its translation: CASSLAGTSVGEQFF.